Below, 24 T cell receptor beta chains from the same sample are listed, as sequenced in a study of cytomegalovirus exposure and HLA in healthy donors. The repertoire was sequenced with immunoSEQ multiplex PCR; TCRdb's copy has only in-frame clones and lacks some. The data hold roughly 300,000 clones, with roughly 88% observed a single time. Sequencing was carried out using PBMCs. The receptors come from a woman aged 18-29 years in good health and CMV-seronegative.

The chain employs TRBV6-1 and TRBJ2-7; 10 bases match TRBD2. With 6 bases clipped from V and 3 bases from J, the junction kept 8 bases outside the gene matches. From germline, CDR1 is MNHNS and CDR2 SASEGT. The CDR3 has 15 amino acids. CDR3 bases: TGTGCCAGCAGCCCCAGCGGGAGGGCCCTCTACGAGCAGTACTTC. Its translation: CASSPSGRALYEQYF.

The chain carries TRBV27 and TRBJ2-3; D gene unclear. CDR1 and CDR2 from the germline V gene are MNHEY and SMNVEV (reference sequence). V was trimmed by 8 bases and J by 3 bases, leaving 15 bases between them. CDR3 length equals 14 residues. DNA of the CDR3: TGTGCCAGCTCCAATTTCCAGCGAACAGATACGCAGTATTTT. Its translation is CASSNFQRTDTQYF.

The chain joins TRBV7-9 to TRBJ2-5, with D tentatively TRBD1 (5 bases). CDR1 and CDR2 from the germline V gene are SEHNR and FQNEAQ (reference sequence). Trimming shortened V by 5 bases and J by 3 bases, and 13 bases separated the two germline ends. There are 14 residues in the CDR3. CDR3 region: CASSPIWGKETQYF. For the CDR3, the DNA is TGTGCCAGCAGCCCGATCTGGGGCAAAGAGACCCAGTACTTC.

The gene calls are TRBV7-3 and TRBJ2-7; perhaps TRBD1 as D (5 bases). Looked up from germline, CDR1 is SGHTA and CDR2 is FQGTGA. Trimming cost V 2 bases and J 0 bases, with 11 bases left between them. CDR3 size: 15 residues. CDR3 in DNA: TGTGCCAGCAGCTTAGGGGCGACAGACTCCTACGAGCAGTACTTC. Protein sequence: CASSLGATDSYEQYF.

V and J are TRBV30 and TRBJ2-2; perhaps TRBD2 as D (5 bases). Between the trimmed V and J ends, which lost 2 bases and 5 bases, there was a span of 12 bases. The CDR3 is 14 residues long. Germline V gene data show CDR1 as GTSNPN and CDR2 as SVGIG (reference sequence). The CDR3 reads CAWSKEGLTGELFF. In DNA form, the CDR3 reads TGTGCCTGGAGTAAAGAGGGTTTGACCGGGGAGCTGTTTTTT.

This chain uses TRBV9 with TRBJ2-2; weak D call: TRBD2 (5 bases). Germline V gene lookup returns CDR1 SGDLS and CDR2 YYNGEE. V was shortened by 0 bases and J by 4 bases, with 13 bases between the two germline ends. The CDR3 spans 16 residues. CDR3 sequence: CASSVEEGAGTGELFF. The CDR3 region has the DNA TGTGCCAGCAGCGTAGAGGAAGGCGCGGGCACCGGGGAGCTGTTTTTT.

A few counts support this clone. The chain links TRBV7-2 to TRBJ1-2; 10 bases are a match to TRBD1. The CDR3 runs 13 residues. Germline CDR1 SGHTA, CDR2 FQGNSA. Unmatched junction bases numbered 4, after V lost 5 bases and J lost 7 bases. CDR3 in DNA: TGTGCCAGCAGCGCCCGGACAGGGGGTGGCTACACCTTC. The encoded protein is CASSARTGGGYTF.

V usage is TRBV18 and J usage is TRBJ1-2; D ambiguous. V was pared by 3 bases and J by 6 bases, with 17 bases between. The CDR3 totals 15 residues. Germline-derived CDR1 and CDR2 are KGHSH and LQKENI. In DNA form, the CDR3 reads TGTGCCAGCTCACCGGCCCGTCAGAACAAAGATGGCTACACCTTC. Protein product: CASSPARQNKDGYTF.

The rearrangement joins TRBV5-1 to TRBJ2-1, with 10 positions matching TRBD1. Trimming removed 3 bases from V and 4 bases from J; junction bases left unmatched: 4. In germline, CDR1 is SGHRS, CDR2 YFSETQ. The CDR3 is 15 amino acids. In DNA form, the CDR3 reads TGCGCCAGCAGCTCTGGGACAGGGGATTACAATGAGCAGTTCTTC. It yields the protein CASSSGTGDYNEQFF.

Here the CDR3 reads CASSKDRVTEAFF. The CDR3 DNA reads TGTGCCAGCAGCAAGGACAGGGTCACTGAAGCTTTCTTT. This chain uses TRBV7-2 with TRBJ1-1; 8 positions agree with TRBD1. From germline, CDR1 is SGHTA and CDR2 FQGNSA. This CDR3 spans 13 amino acids. The J segment lost 4 bases and the V segment lost 5 bases, leaving 3 bases of the junction unmatched. Full variable domain (outside the CDR3, taken from reference TRBV7-2 and TRBJ1-1): GAGVSQSPSNKVTEKGKDVELRCDPISGHTALYWYRQSLGQGLEFLIYFQGNSAPDKSGLPSDRFSAERTGGSVSTLTIQRTQQEDSAVYLCASSKDRVTEAFFGQGTRLTVV.

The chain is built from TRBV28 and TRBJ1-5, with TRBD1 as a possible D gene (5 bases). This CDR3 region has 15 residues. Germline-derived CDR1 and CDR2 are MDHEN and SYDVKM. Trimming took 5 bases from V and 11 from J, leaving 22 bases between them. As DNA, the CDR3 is TGTGCCAGCAGTATTCCGGGCGGACCCTGGGGGGCCCAGCATTTT. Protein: CASSIPGGPWGAQHF.

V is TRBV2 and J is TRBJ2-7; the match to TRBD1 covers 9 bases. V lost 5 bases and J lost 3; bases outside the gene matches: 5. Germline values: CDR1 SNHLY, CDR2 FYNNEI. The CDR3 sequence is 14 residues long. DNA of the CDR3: TGTGCCAGCAGTAGGGGACAGGGCGGCTACGAGCAGTACTTC. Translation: CASSRGQGGYEQYF.

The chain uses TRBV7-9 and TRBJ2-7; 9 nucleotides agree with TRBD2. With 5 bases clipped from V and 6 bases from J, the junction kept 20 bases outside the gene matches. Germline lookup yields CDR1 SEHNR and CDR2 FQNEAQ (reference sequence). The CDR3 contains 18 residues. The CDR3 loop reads CASSTGHSGSAPSGEQYF. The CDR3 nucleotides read TGTGCCAGCAGCACGGGGCATAGCGGGAGCGCCCCCTCTGGCGAGCAGTACTTC. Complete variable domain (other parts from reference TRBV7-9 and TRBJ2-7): DTGVSQNPRHKITKRGQNVTFRCDPISEHNRLYWYRQTLGQGPEFLTYFQNEAQLEKSRLLSDRFSAERPKGSFSTLEIQRTEQGDSAMYLCASSTGHSGSAPSGEQYFGPGTRLTVT.

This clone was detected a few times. In DNA, the CDR3 is TGTGCCAGCAGTTTATTTGGCCCCGGGACAGCACCCTACGAGCAGTACTTC. The encoded protein is CASSLFGPGTAPYEQYF. The genes are TRBV27 and TRBJ2-7, with 7 positions matching TRBD1. The J segment lost 2 bases and the V segment lost 1 base, leaving 11 bases of the junction unmatched. The CDR3 contains 17 residues. CDR1 and CDR2 from the germline V gene are MNHEY and SMNVEV (reference sequence).

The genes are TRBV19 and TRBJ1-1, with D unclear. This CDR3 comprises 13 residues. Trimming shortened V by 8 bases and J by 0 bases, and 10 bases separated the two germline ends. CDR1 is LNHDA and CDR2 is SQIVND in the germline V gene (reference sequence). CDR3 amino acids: CASSGWMNTEAFF. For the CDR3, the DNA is TGTGCCAGTTCAGGCTGGATGAACACTGAAGCTTTCTTT.

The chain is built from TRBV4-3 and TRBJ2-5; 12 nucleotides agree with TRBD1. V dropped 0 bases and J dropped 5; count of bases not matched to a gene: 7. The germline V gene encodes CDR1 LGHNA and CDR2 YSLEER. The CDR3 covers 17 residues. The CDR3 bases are TGCGCCAGCAGCCAAGAAGGGGGACAGGGGGCAATGGAGACCCAGTACTTC. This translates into CASSQEGGQGAMETQYF.

The CDR3 loop is CASSSLAGGTGQYF. CDR3 sequence (DNA): TGTGCCAGCAGCTCTCTAGCGGGAGGGACGGGGCAGTACTTC. The gene calls are TRBV28 and TRBJ2-7; TRBD2 matches 12 bases. This CDR3 spans 14 amino acids. Germline V gene lookup returns CDR1 MDHEN and CDR2 SYDVKM. Losses at the gene ends were 6 bases for V and 9 bases for J; bases not matched to a gene: 9.

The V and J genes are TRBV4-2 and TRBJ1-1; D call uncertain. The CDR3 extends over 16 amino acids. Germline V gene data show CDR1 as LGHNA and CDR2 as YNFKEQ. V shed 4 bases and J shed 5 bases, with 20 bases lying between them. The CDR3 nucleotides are TGTGCCAGCAGCCCCCAATTTTTAGCGTCAGAAACTGAAGCTTTCTTT. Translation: CASSPQFLASETEAFF.

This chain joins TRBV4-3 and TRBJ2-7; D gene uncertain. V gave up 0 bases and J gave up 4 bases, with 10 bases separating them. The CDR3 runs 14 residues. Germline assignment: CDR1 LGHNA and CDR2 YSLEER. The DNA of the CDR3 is TGCGCCAGCAGCCAAGATATATCCGGGTACGAGCAGTACTTC. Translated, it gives CASSQDISGYEQYF.

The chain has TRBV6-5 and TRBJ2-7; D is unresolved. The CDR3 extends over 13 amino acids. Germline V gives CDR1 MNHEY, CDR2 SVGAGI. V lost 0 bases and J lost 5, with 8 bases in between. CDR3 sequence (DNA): TGTGCCAGCAGTTACTCGGGCCCTGACGAGCAGTACTTC. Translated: CASSYSGPDEQYF.

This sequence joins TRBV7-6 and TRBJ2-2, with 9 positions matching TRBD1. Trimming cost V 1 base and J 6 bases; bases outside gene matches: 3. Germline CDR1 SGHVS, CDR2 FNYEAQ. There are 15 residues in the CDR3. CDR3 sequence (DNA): TGTGCCAGCAGCTTAGGACAGGGGGGTTCCGGGGAGCTGTTTTTT. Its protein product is CASSLGQGGSGELFF.

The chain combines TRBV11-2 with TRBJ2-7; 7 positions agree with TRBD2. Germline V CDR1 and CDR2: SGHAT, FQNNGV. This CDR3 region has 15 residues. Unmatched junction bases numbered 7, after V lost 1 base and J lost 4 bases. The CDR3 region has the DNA TGTGCCAGCAGCTTAGGCCCCGCGGGAGAATACGAGCAGTACTTC. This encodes CASSLGPAGEYEQYF.

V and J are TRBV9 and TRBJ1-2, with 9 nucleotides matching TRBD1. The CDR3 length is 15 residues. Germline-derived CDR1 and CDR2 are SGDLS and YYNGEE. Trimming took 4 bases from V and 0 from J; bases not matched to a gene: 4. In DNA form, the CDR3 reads TGTGCCAGCAGCTCCCGGGACAGGGCTAACTATGGCTACACCTTC. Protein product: CASSSRDRANYGYTF.

CDR3 coding DNA: TGTGCCACCAGCTATACAGGGGGCAATCAGCCCCAGCATTTT. This codes for CATSYTGGNQPQHF. The gene calls are TRBV15 and TRBJ1-5; 7 bases are a match to TRBD1. V shed 5 bases, J shed 2 bases, and the junction held 3 bases outside the gene matches. CDR3 length: 14 residues. Germline V gene data show CDR1 as LNHNV and CDR2 as YYDKDF (reference sequence). The variable domain in full, completed from reference TRBV15 and TRBJ1-5, reads DAMVIQNPRYQVTQFGKPVTLSCSQTLNHNVMYWYQQKSSQAPKLLFHYYDKDFNNEADTPDNFQSRRPNTSFCFLDIRSPGLGDTAMYLCATSYTGGNQPQHFGDGTRLSIL.